This TCR beta chain stems from a study of shared clonotypes between healthy human individuals. Study processing details: Owing to the provision of junction-only sequences devoid of quality scores by immunoSEQ, filtering differed. Assay: immunoSEQ multiplex PCR; the TCRdb copy retains only in-frame clones and omits some. V and J calls and clone size are copied from that table; D and trimming were computed from the DNA. The sample includes 2 million to 3 million clones, roughly 93% of them seen just once. The CDR3 covers 15 residues. With 4 bases clipped from V and 5 bases from J, the junction kept 8 bases outside the gene matches. The germline gives CDR1 SGHRS, CDR2 YFSETQ. Turning to this clone: Its antigen remains unidentified.

There were only Caucasian adults among the donors, and all lived in Nashville, Tennessee. Study outcomes and limitations: Some naive CD4 clonotypes, 4% to 6%, turned up in common across a few donors.

V is TRBV5-1 and J is TRBJ2-1, with TRBD2 matching over 8 bases. Sequencing used naive CD4+ T cells from PBMCs. Subset in this sample: CD45RA+ positively selected. The TCR originated in a man between 18 and 35 years old in good health. Some clones in this sample may be carry-over from other donors' samples. The CDR3 DNA is TGCGCCAGCAGCCCGCGCAGCGGGAGTAACAATGAGCAGTTCTTC. Amino acid sequence: CASSPRSGSNNEQFF.